This T cell receptor beta chain was retrieved from a study of identical twins. Trimming removed 6 bases from V and 9 bases from J; junction bases left unmatched: 10. There are 14 residues in the CDR3. The germline V gene has CDR1 MNHEY and CDR2 SMNVEV (reference sequence). A single record per CDR3 protein comes from TCRdb applying MiXCR to the 5' RACE reads. The repertoire holds approximately 250,000 distinct CDR3 sequences, with approximately 7.1% as singletons. Every donor was a healthy Caucasian. The same sample was also used in a study of T cells expressing NK-cell markers. That paper notes: Source material for TCR beta repertoires consisted of sorted CD3+CD56+NKG2C+, CD3+CD56+NKG2C- and CD3+CD56-NKG2C+ T cells. One of eight sequenced donors was HCMV-seronegative; the other seven were seropositive. The CD3+CD56-NKG2C+ fraction of a handful of donors was likewise dominated by these clonotypes.

The chain joins TRBV27 to TRBJ2-1, with TRBD1 identical over 8 bases. The specimen sequenced was CD8+ T cells sorted from blood. The clonotype originates from a woman younger than 30 in good health. The CDR3 DNA reads TGTGCCAGCAGCCGCAGGGGGCGCCCCGGTGAGCAGTTCTTC. Its translation: CASSRRGRPGEQFF.